This TCR beta chain was profiled in a study of cytotoxic CD8 clonotypes in ibrutinib-treated CLL (dated by TCRdb to about 2021). Notes on the research overall: In this cohort, 15 patients were treatment-naive and approximately twelve were relapsed/refractory, while under 18 had unmutated IGHV. Partial responses were observed in some 24 patients and complete responses in 2; after a median follow-up of roughly 72 months, remission was maintained in about 15 patients and progression was observed in about twelve. Response samples were taken after a median of approximately 13 months on treatment, ranging from about 6 to 40 months. On average, each sample had hundreds of thousands of productive templates and more than 75,000 productive rearrangements. Of the roughly 86 participants in the trial, approximately 26 had longitudinal samples available. Cryopreserved peripheral blood mononuclear cells were obtained before treatment, at response, and at either sustained remission or disease progression. All remission and progressive disease samples were collected while patients were still receiving ibrutinib.

This clone was detected only a few times. The specificity of this receptor is unknown. No base quality information exists; no much larger clone differs at one position. In light of the paper, this sample's time point label describes: roughly 23 months on ibrutinib. For TCR beta library preparation, approximately 2.2 micrograms of genomic DNA were isolated from cryopreserved PBMCs. High-throughput TCR beta sequencing was performed on longitudinal blood samples from CLL patients receiving ibrutinib monotherapy. The patients were enrolled in a single-center, open-label phase 2 trial of ibrutinib monotherapy. The goal of deep resolution MiSeq sequencing was a depth between 1 in 1 million and 1 in 200,000 T cells, and coverage averaged 10x per clonotype. TCR beta libraries were generated with the immunoSEQ hsTCRB Kit. The study's own analysis went as follows. Data were analyzed with ImmunoSEQ Data Assistant and ImmunoSEQ Analyzer, with V, D and J genes assigned per IMGT definitions. Clonality, which ranges from 0 to 1, was calculated by subtracting the normalized Shannon entropy of productive rearrangement frequencies from one. Only overrepresented clonotypes making up at least 0.05% of each patient's repertoire were included in the public clonotype analysis. Roughly 12 age-matched healthy donor repertoires from immuneACCESS were used as controls for clonality. TCRdb mirrors the immuneACCESS table, restricted to in-frame sequences. Some clones are absent from its copies; in checked studies, under half trace to an unresolved V gene, and the reason for the others is unknown. The D gene and trimming were derived from the DNA, and the V and J assignments and clone size from that table. This sample has some 92,000 clones in its table, and about 74% of those were observed once. The ten largest clonotypes hold 20% to 25% of the sample.

The CDR3 spans 14 residues, from the cysteine through the phenylalanine. The read is trimmed to its CDR3 DNA, 42 bases read in frame from base 1. The study at large found these results: Public clonotypes were found to be uncommon and were observed to contract or remain stable during treatment; the increase in clonality was shown to reflect expansion of private clonotypes at ibrutinib response. Clonality increased at ibrutinib response, stayed stable in sustained remission, and fell back toward baseline at progression. Sampling times were not matched between patients in sustained remission and patients whose disease was progressing, and lymph node repertoires were not examined. At baseline, clonality was higher than in age-matched healthy donors and showed a strong correlation with circulating CD8+ T-cell counts.

The sequence is built from TRBV21-1 and TRBJ1-5; TRBD1, the table's D call, was not compared with the DNA. TRBV21-1 is a pseudogene locus. The receptor was derived from a human donor with chronic lymphocytic leukemia. This material consisted of PBMCs, taken after 24 months of ibrutinib treatment. CDR3 reads: CASSQRQGNQPQHF. The DNA reads as follows: TGTGCCAGCAGCCAACGACAGGGGAATCAGCCCCAGCATTTT.